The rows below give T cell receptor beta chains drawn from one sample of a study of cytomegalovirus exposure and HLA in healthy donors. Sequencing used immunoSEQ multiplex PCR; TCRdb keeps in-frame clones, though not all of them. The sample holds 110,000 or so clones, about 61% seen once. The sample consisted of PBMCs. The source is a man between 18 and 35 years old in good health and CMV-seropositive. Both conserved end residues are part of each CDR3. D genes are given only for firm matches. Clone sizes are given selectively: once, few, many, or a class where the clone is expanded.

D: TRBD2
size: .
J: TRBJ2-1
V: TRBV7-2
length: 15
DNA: TGTGCCAGCAGCTTAAGTCTAGCGGGGGGAAATGAGCAGTTCTTC
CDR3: CASSLSLAGGNEQFF

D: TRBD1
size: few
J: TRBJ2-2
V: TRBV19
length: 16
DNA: TGTGCCAGTAAAAGGTGGGAGACAGGGGGCACCGGGGAGCTGTTTTTT
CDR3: CASKRWETGGTGELFF

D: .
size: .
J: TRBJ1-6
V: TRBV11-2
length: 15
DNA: TGTGCCAGCAGCTTCGGTGGGACACAATCTTCACCCCTCCACTTT
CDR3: CASSFGGTQSSPLHF

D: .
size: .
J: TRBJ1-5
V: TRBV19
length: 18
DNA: TGTGCCAGCTCCTACCCGTCAGGGGTCCTTTATAGCAATCAGCCCCAGCATTTT
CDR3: CASSYPSGVLYSNQPQHF

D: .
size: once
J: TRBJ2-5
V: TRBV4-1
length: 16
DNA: TGCGCCAGCAGCCAAGTCGTGACACCGGTTGAGGAGACCCAGTACTTC
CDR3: CASSQVVTPVEETQYF

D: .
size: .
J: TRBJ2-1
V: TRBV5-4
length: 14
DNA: TGTGCCAGCAGCTTTACTACTCGCTACAATGAGCAGTTCTTC
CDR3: CASSFTTRYNEQFF

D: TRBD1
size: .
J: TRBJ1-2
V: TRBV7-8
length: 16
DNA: TGTGCCAGCAGCTTAGCCCCAGGACAGGGGGCCGGTGGCTACACCTTC
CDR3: CASSLAPGQGAGGYTF

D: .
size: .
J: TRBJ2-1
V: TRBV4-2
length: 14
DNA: TGTGCCAGCAGCCAAAACCTGGACTATTTCCATCCCCTCTTC
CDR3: CASSQNLDYFHPLF

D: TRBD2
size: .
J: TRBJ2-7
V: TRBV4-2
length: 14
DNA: TGTGCCAGCAGCCAGGGCGGGGGGAACTACGAGCAGTACTTC
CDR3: CASSQGGGNYEQYF

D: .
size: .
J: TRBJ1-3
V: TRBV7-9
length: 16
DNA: TGTGCCAGCAGCTCAGGGGTGACAGACTCTGGAAACACCATATATTTT
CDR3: CASSSGVTDSGNTIYF

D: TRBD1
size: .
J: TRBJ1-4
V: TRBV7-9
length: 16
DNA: TGTGCCAGCAGCTTAGGCCTAGGGACAGTAAATGAAAAACTGTTTTTT
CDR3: CASSLGLGTVNEKLFF

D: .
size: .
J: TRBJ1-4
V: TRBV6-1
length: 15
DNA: TGTGCCAGCAGCACGCGGGGGAAGGGAGCGGAAAAACTGTTTTTT
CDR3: CASSTRGKGAEKLFF

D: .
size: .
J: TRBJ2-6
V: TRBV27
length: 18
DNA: TGTGCCAGCAGTTTACGAATCCCCGGACAGACTGGGGCCAACGTCCTGACTTTC
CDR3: CASSLRIPGQTGANVLTF

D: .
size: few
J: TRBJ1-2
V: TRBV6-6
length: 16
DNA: TGTGCCAGCAGCCAGCCCACAGGAGATTTTAACTATGGCTACACCTTC
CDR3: CASSQPTGDFNYGYTF

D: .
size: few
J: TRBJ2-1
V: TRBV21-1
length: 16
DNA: TGTGCCAGCAGCTTTAGGGCTAGCGGGGGCGACAATGAGCAGTTCTTC
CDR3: CASSFRASGGDNEQFF

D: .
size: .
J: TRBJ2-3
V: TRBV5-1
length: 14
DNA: TGCGCCAGCAGCTCCCGACTCAACACAGATACGCAGTATTTT
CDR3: CASSSRLNTDTQYF

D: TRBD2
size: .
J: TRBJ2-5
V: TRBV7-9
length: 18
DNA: TGTGCCAGCAGCTTAACGTTACAGACTAGCGGGGCCAAAGAGACCCAGTACTTC
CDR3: CASSLTLQTSGAKETQYF

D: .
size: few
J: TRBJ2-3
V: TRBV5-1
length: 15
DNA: TGCGCCAGCAGCTTTGGGGGGGGCAGCACAGATACGCAGTATTTT
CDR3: CASSFGGGSTDTQYF

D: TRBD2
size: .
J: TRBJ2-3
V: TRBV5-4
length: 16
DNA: TGTGCCAGCAGCCAACCGACTAGCGGGGGGAGGGGTACGCAGTATTTT
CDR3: CASSQPTSGGRGTQYF

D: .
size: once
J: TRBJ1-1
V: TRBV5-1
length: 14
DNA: TGCGCCAGCAGCATCCTCCCGGGGAACACTGAAGCTTTCTTT
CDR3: CASSILPGNTEAFF

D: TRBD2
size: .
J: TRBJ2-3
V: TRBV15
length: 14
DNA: TGTGCCACCAGCAGAGCGGGGGAGGGTGATACGCAGTATTTT
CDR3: CATSRAGEGDTQYF

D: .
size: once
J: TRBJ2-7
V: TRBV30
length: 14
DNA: TGTGCCTGGAGTGTCGGGGGGCAATCCTACGAGCAGTACTTC
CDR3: CAWSVGGQSYEQYF

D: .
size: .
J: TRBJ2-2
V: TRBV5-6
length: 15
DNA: TGTGCCAGCAGCTTCATGGGGGGGGCCACCGGGGAGCTGTTTTTT
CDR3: CASSFMGGATGELFF

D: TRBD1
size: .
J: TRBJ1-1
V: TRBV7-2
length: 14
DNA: TGTGCCATCAGAGAGGGGGCGGGGAACACTGAAGCTTTCTTT
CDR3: CAIREGAGNTEAFF

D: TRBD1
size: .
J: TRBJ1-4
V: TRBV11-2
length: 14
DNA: TGTGCCAGCAGCTTCGGGGACAGTAATGAAAAACTGTTTTTT
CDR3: CASSFGDSNEKLFF

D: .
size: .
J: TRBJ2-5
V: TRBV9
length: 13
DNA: TGTGCCAGCAGCGTAGAGGGGGGGGCGACCCAGTACTTC
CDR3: CASSVEGGATQYF

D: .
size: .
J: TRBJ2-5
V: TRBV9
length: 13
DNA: TGTGCCAGCAGCGCAGGAGGAGGAGAGACCCAGTACTTC
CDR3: CASSAGGGETQYF

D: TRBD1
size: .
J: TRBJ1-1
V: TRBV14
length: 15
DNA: TGTGCCAGCAGCCAATACAGGGGGGTGAACACTGAAGCTTTCTTT
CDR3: CASSQYRGVNTEAFF

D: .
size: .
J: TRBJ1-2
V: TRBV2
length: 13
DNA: TGTGCCAGCTCCTCAACAGGCTACAGTGGCTACACCTTC
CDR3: CASSSTGYSGYTF